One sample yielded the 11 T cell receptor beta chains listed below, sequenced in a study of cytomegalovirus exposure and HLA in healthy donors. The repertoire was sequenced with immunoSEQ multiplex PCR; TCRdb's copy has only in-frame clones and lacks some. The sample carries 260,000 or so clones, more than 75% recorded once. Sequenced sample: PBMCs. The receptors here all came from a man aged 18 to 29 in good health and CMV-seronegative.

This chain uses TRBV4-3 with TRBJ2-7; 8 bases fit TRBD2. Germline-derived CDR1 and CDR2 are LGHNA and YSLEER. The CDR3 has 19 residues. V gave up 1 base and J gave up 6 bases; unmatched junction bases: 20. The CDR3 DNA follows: TGCGCCAGCAGCCAAGTCCCTCCCGGTACCGGGACTAGGGCCGCCGAGCAGTACTTC. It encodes CASSQVPPGTGTRAAEQYF.

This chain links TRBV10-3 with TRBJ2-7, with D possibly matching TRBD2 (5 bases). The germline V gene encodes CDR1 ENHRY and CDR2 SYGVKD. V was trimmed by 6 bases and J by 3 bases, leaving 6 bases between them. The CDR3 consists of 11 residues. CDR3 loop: CAISGNYEQYF. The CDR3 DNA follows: TGTGCCATCAGCGGGAACTACGAGCAGTACTTC.

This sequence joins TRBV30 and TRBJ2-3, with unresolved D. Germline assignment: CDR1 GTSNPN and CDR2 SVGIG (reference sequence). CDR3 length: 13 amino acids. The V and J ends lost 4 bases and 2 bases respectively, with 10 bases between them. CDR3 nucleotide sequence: TGTGCCTGGACAGTCCCTCCCACAGATACGCAGTATTTT. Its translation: CAWTVPPTDTQYF.

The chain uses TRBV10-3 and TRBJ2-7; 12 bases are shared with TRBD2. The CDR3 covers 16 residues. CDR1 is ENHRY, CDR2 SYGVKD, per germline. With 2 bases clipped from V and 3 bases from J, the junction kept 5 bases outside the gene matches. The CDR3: CAISEIATSGSYEQYF. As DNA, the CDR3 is TGTGCCATCAGTGAGATTGCGACTAGCGGGAGCTACGAGCAGTACTTC.

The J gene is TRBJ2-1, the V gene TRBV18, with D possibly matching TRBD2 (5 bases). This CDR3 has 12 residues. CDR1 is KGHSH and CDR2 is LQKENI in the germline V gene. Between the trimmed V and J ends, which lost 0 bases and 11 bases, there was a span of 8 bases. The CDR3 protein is CASSPPASQQFF. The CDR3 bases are TGTGCCAGCTCACCACCGGCTAGCCAGCAGTTCTTC.

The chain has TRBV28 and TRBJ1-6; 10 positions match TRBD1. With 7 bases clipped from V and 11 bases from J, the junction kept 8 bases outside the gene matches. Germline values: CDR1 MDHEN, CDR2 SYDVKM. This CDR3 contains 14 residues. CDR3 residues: CASIVGQGSTPLHF. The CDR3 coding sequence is TGTGCCAGCATCGTGGGACAGGGGTCGACACCCCTCCACTTT.

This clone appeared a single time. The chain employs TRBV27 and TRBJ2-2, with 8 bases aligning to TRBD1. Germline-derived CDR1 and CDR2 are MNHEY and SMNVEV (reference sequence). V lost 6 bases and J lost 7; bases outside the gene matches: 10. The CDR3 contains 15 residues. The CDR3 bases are TGTGCCAGCAGCCAAACGCAGGGGGCTGTCGGGGAGCTGTTTTTT. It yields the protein CASSQTQGAVGELFF.

The CDR3 spells CASSIGGPSSYNEQFF. CDR3 coding DNA: TGTGCCAGCAGTATCGGGGGGCCGAGCTCCTACAATGAGCAGTTCTTC. The chain joins TRBV5-6 to TRBJ2-1; possible D gene TRBD2, 7 bases. Germline CDR1 SGHDT, CDR2 YYEEEE. This CDR3 spans 16 amino acids. Trimming stripped 5 bases from V and 0 bases from J, with 15 bases between.

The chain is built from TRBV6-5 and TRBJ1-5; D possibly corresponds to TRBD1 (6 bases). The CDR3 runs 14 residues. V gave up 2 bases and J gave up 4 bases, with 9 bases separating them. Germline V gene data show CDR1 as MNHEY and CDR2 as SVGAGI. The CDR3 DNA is TGTGCCAGCAGTTACACAGGGCCTAATCAGCCCCAGCATTTT. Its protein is CASSYTGPNQPQHF.

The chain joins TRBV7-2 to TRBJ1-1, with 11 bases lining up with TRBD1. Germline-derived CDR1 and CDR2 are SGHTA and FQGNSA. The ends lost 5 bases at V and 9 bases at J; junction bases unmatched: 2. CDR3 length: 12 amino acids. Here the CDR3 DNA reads TGTGCCAGCAGCCAGGACAGGGGGCAAGCTTTCTTT. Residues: CASSQDRGQAFF.

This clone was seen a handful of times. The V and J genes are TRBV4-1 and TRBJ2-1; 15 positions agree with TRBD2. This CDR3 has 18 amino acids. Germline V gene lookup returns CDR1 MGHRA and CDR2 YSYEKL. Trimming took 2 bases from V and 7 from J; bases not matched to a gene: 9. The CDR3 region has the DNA TGCGCCAGCAGCCAAATAGATATGGGACTAGCGGGGGGAAATGAGCAGTTCTTC. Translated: CASSQIDMGLAGGNEQFF.